This entry describes one T cell receptor (beta chain). As yet, its antigen is unknown. The ends were cut back, 3 bases at V and 0 bases at J, with 11 bases in the middle. The CDR3 totals 16 residues. Germline CDR1 and CDR2: KGHSH and LQKENI. These data are taken from a study of T cells after yellow fever vaccination. Overall study results and limits: Although most clonotypes did not, a small share appeared in both CD4 and CD8 compartments. Post-booster repertoires contained most primary-vaccination clones again (96% CD4, about 90% CD8).

Production of TCR cDNA was by 5'RACE template switching, which also added a universal primer site and UMIs. MiXCR was run by TCRdb on the 5' RACE reads, yielding one entry per CDR3 protein. The sample includes approximately 150,000 distinct CDR3 sequences, approximately 6.2% of them seen just once. The source was CD4+ T cells sorted from PBMCs, collected on the day of the first yellow fever vaccination. V usage is TRBV18 and J usage is TRBJ1-4, with a tentative D call TRBD1 (5 bases). This TCR derives from a man between 18 and 29 years old who received the YFV17D yellow fever vaccine. As DNA, the CDR3 is TGTGCCAGCTCACCCTTAGACAGATCAACTAATGAAAAACTGTTTTTT. Protein product: CASSPLDRSTNEKLFF.